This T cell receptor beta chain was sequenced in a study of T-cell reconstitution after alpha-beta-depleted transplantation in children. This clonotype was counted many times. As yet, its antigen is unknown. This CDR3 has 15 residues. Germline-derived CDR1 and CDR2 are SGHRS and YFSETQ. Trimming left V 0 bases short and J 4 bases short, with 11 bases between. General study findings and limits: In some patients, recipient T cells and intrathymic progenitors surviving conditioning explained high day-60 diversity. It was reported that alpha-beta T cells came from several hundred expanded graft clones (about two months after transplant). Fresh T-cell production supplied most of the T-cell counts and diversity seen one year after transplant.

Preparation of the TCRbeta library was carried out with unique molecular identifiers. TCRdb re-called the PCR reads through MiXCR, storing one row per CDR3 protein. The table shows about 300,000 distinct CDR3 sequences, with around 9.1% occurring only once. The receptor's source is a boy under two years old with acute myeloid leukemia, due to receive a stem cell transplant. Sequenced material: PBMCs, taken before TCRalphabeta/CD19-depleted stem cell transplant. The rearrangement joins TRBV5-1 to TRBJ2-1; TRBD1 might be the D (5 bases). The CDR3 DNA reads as TGCGCCAGCAGCTTGGTCCCCAGGGCTTACAATGAGCAGTTCTTC. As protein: CASSLVPRAYNEQFF.